Listed below are T cell receptor beta chains from one sample, sequenced in a study of T cells in Graves' hyperthyroidism and ophthalmopathy. TCRdb analysed the multiplex PCR reads with MiXCR anew, one entry per CDR3 protein. The top ten hold 8.2% of the sample, which has some 600,000 distinct CDR3 sequences, about 43% seen once. Sequencing was carried out using peripheral blood or thyroid tissue (not recorded which). These receptors were collected from a woman aged 18 to 35 with Graves' hyperthyroidism. Each CDR3 is given with its conserved first and last residue. Each record gives: V gene, CDR3 protein.

v_gene: TRBV12-3/TRBV12-4; CDR3aa: CASGFGTHGGETQYF
v_gene: TRBV10-3; CDR3aa: CAISDTVNYEQYF
v_gene: TRBV7-9; CDR3aa: CASSQDLARETQYF
v_gene: TRBV5-1; CDR3aa: CASVQVAGANVLTF
v_gene: TRBV7-3; CDR3aa: CASSGGQYTGELFF
v_gene: TRBV25-1; CDR3aa: CASQSTGTAKNYGYTF
v_gene: TRBV15; CDR3aa: CATSTRGRTVNF
v_gene: TRBV29-1; CDR3aa: CSVERTGAETQYF
v_gene: TRBV7-9; CDR3aa: CASGEMGGVTEAFF
v_gene: TRBV5-1; CDR3aa: CASSLGGRTSNQPQHF
v_gene: TRBV7-9; CDR3aa: CASSRRTTGNEKLFF
v_gene: TRBV10-3; CDR3aa: CAISEFSSYEQYF
v_gene: TRBV20-1; CDR3aa: CSATSSGSIYQETQYF
v_gene: TRBV10-3; CDR3aa: CAISEGADEKLFF
v_gene: TRBV20-1; CDR3aa: CSASRGASTEAFF
v_gene: TRBV5-1; CDR3aa: CASSSIAGDNEQYF
v_gene: TRBV7-9; CDR3aa: CASSRRSSGANVLTF
v_gene: TRBV10-3; CDR3aa: CAIRAGTAKNTGELFF
v_gene: TRBV7-3; CDR3aa: CASSRGASGANVLTF
v_gene: TRBV19; CDR3aa: CASSQHRTSEQYF
v_gene: TRBV24-1; CDR3aa: CATSDPGQGHGYTF
v_gene: TRBV7-9; CDR3aa: CASSQVAPSEQYF
v_gene: TRBV19; CDR3aa: CASKPAGAYGEQYF
v_gene: TRBV6-1; CDR3aa: CASRDRVTEAFF
v_gene: TRBV12-3/TRBV12-4; CDR3aa: CASSFGNRLYYGYTF
v_gene: TRBV2; CDR3aa: CASSPYGTGSDGYTF
v_gene: TRBV2; CDR3aa: CASSPYGGYTF
v_gene: TRBV10-3; CDR3aa: CAISLRPPGETQYF
v_gene: TRBV29-1; CDR3aa: CSVGDRSRGYTF
v_gene: TRBV2; CDR3aa: CASSQGYNSYNSPLHF
v_gene: TRBV25-1; CDR3aa: CASSEGTRGLAGRYEQYF
v_gene: TRBV7-2; CDR3aa: CASSSGQADLTFYGYTF
v_gene: TRBV7-9; CDR3aa: CASSYAGEASGSYEQYF
v_gene: TRBV29-1; CDR3aa: CSVEEHGGTRYGYTF
v_gene: TRBV27; CDR3aa: CASRTGGNQPQHF
v_gene: TRBV7-9; CDR3aa: CASSLSGVVNTEAFF
v_gene: TRBV4-2; CDR3aa: CAWAIRDEQYF
v_gene: TRBV7-2; CDR3aa: CASRIGHTLGDYEQYF
v_gene: TRBV10-2; CDR3aa: CASSSDRVGAGELFF
v_gene: TRBV12-3/TRBV12-4; CDR3aa: CASSWRGGNTGELFF
v_gene: TRBV5-1; CDR3aa: CASSLGFGVTEAFF
v_gene: TRBV15; CDR3aa: CATTRSRQETNYGYTF
v_gene: TRBV20-1; CDR3aa: CSASKGIVDGYTF
v_gene: TRBV7-9; CDR3aa: CASSLETGWYEQYF
v_gene: TRBV6-6; CDR3aa: CASSESEGAYEQYF
v_gene: TRBV7-9; CDR3aa: CASSLMGGLYGYTF
v_gene: TRBV20-1; CDR3aa: CSARDLSTTNTGELFF
v_gene: TRBV11-2; CDR3aa: CASSLGWDTIYF
v_gene: TRBV7-9; CDR3aa: CASSFSGREKLFF
v_gene: TRBV5-1; CDR3aa: CASSLATGSTGANVLTF
v_gene: TRBV7-9; CDR3aa: CASSPGELFF
v_gene: TRBV7-2; CDR3aa: CASSLRLGTGKNQPQHF
v_gene: TRBV7-2; CDR3aa: CASSPGSVYEQYF
v_gene: TRBV29-1; CDR3aa: CSPRTDNYGYTF
v_gene: TRBV25-1; CDR3aa: CASGSWETQYF
v_gene: TRBV7-9; CDR3aa: CASSLSPINQPQHF
v_gene: TRBV9; CDR3aa: CASSEGSTASYEQYF
v_gene: TRBV7-2; CDR3aa: CASSPDRTGYEAFF
v_gene: TRBV2; CDR3aa: CASNADPDNYYGYTF